The entry below describes one TCR beta chain. Antigen: not known. The germline V gene has CDR1 KGHSH and CDR2 LQKENI. With 3 bases removed from V and 4 bases from J, the gap between germline ends came to 19 bases. CDR3 size: 16 residues. The deep-level immunoSEQ assay was used. When replicate PCRs were run on sorted subsets, they used 150 to 200 ng DNA, about 30,000 T cell genomes. In the authors' workflow: Without quality scores, immunoSEQ junctional reads could not be filtered like full-length reads. Assay: immunoSEQ multiplex PCR; the TCRdb copy retains only in-frame clones and omits some. D and trimming were read from the DNA, whereas the V and J calls and clone size are those reported in that table. The sample comprises approximately 2.3 million clones, approximately 95% of which are singletons, and 0.35% to 0.5% rests with the top ten. This specimen belongs to a study of shared clonotypes between healthy human individuals.

Whole-study results and caveats: What naive subsets generally showed was a larger estimated richness than memory subsets showed.

What was sequenced was naive CD4+ T cells from PBMCs. Indicated subset: CD45RA+ positively selected. The sequence was obtained from a man younger than 35 in good health. Some clones in this sample may be carry-over from other donors' samples. The chain carries TRBV18 and TRBJ2-7; TRBD1 is a possible D gene (6 bases). The CDR3 reads CASSPISRGNTYEQYF. The CDR3 nucleotides read TGTGCCAGCTCACCCATAAGCAGGGGTAATACGTACGAGCAGTACTTC.